This T cell receptor beta chain comes out of a study of T-cell reconstitution after alpha-beta-depleted transplantation in children. Preparing the TCRbeta library involved the use of unique molecular identifiers. TCRdb re-called the PCR reads through MiXCR, storing one row per CDR3 protein. The data contain some 500,000 distinct CDR3 sequences, approximately 32% of them singletons. The V gene lost 1 base and the J gene lost 5 bases, with 8 bases spanning the gap. CDR1 is LGHDT and CDR2 is YNNKEL in the germline V gene (reference sequence). The CDR3 runs 14 residues. Sequenced here: PBMCs from the stem cell graft donor, sampled from the stem cell graft. This sequence was found in a human donor who donated a stem cell graft to a child with aplastic anemia. This rearrangement joins TRBV3-1 to TRBJ2-2; D ambiguous. CDR3 nucleotide sequence: TGTGCCAGCAGCCAAGTTTTTCCGACCGGGGAGCTGTTTTTT. This translates into CASSQVFPTGELFF.